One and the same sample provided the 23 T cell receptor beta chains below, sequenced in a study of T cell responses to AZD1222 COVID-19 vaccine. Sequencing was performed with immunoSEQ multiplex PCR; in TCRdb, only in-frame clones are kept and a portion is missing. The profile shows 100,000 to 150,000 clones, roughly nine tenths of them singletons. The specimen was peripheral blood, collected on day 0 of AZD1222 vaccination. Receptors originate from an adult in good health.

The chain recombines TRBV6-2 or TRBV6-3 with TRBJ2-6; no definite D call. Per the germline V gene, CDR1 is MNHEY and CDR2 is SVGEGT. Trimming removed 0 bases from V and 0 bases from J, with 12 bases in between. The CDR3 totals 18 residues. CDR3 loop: CASSYSLTEPSGANVLTF. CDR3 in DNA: TGTGCCAGCAGTTACTCCTTGACGGAACCCTCTGGGGCCAACGTCCTGACTTTC.

The CDR3 reads CASSLAGTGNTIYF. The CDR3 bases are TGCGCCAGCAGCTTGGCGGGTACTGGAAACACCATATATTTT. This chain connects TRBV5-1 to TRBJ1-3; no clear D. V was trimmed by 0 bases and J by 2 bases, leaving 6 bases between them. The CDR3 has 14 residues. CDR1 and CDR2 (germline): SGHRS, YFSETQ.

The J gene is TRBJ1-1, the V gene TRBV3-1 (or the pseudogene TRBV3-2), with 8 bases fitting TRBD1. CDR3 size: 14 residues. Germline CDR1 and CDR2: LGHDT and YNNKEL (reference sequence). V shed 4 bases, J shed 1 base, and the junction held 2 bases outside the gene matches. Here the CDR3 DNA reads TGTGCCAGCAGCCCTGACAGGGGGAACACTGAAGCTTTCTTT. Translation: CASSPDRGNTEAFF.

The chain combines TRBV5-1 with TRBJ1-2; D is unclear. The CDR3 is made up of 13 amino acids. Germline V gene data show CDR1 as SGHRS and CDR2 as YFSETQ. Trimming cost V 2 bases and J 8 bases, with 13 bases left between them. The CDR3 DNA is TGCGCCAGCAGCTTAGGGAGGGAGGGCGGCTACACCTTC. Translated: CASSLGREGGYTF.

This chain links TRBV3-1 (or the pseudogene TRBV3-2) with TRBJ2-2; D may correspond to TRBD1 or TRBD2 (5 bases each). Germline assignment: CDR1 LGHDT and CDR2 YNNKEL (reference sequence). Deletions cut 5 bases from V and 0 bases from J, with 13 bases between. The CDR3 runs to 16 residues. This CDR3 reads CASSRGRTANTGELFF. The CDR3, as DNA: TGTGCCAGCAGCAGGGGACGGACGGCGAACACCGGGGAGCTGTTTTTT.

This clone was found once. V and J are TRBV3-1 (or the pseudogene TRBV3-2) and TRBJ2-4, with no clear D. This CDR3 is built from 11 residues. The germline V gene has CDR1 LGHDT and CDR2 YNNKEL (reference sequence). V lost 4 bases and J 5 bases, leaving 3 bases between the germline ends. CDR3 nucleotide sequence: TGTGCCAGCAGCCTCCAAAACATTCAGTACTTC. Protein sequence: CASSLQNIQYF.

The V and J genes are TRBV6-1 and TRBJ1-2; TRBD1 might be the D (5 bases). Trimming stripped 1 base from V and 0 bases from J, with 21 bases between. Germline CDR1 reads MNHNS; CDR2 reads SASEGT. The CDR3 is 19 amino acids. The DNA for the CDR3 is TGTGCCAGCAGTGAAGGGTTAGGACAAAGGGCCGGATCTAACTATGGCTACACCTTC. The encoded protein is CASSEGLGQRAGSNYGYTF.

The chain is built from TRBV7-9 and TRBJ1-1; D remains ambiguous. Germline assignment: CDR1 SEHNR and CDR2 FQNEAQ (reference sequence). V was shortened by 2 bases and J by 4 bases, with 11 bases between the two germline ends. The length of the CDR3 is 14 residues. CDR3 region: CASSLMEHSTEAFF. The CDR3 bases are TGTGCCAGCAGCTTAATGGAGCACAGCACTGAAGCTTTCTTT. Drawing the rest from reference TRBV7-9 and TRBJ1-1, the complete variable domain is DTGVSQNPRHKITKRGQNVTFRCDPISEHNRLYWYRQTLGQGPEFLTYFQNEAQLEKSRLLSDRFSAERPKGSFSTLEIQRTEQGDSAMYLCASSLMEHSTEAFFGQGTRLTVV.

The CDR3 is CASSPGQGKTEAFF. DNA for the CDR3: TGTGCCAGCTCACCCGGACAGGGAAAGACTGAAGCTTTCTTT. The J gene is TRBJ1-1, the V gene TRBV18; 8 bases match TRBD1. Germline V gene sequence: CDR1 KGHSH, CDR2 LQKENI. CDR3 length: 14 residues. J lost 5 bases, V lost 3 bases, and 5 bases had no gene match.

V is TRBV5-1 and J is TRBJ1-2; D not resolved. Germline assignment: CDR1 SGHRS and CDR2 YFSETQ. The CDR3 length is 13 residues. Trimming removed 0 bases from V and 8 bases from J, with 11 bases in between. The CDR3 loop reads CASSLEGSGGYTF. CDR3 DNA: TGCGCCAGCAGCTTGGAGGGCTCGGGCGGCTACACCTTC.

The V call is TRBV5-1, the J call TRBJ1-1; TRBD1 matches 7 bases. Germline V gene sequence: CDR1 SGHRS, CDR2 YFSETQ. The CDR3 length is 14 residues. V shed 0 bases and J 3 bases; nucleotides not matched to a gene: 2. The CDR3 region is CASSLAGGYTEAFF. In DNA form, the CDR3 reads TGCGCCAGCAGCTTGGCAGGGGGGTACACTGAAGCTTTCTTT.

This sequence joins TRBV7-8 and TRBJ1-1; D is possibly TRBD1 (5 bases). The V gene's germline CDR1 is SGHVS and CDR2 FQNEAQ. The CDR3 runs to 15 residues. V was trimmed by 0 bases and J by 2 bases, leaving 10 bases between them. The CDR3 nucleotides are TGTGCCAGCAGCTTAGCCGGGGCCCGTAACACTGAAGCTTTCTTT. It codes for CASSLAGARNTEAFF.

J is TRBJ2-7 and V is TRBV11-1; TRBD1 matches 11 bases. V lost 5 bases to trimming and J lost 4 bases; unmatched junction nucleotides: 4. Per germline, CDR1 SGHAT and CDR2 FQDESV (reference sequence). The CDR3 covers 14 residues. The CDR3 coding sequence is TGTGCCAGCAGCCCCGGACAGGGGGCTTACGAGCAGTACTTC. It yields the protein CASSPGQGAYEQYF.

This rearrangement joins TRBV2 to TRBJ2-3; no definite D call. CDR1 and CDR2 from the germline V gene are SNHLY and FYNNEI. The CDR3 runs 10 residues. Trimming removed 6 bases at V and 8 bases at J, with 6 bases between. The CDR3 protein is CASRETTQYF. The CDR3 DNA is TGTGCCAGCAGGGAAACTACGCAGTATTTT.

CDR3 loop: CASSLSLQETQYF. The CDR3 region has the DNA TGTGCCAGCAGTTTGTCCCTCCAAGAGACCCAGTACTTC. V gene TRBV6-5 combines with J gene TRBJ2-5; D is undetermined. V shed 4 bases and J shed 1 base, with 7 bases lying between them. CDR3 length: 13 amino acids. Germline-derived CDR1 and CDR2 are MNHEY and SVGAGI.

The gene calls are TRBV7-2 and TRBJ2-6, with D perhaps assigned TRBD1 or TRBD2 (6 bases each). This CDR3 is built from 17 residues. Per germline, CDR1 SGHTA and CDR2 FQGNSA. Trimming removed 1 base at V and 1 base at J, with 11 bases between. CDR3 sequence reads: CASSLGRRGSGANVLTF. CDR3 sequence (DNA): TGTGCCAGCAGCTTAGGCCGGAGGGGGTCTGGGGCCAACGTCCTGACTTTC.

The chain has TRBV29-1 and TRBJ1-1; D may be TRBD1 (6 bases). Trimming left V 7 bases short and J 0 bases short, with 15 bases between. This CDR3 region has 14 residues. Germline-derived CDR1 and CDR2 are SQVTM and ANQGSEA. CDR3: CSGTGLGMNTEAFF. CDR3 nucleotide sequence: TGCAGCGGAACAGGGTTGGGGATGAACACTGAAGCTTTCTTT.

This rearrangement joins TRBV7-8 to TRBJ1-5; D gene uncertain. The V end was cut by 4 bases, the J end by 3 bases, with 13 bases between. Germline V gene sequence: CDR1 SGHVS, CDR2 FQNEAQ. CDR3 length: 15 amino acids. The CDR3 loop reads CASSWSPEANQPQHF. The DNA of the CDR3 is TGTGCCAGCAGCTGGAGTCCCGAGGCCAATCAGCCCCAGCATTTT.

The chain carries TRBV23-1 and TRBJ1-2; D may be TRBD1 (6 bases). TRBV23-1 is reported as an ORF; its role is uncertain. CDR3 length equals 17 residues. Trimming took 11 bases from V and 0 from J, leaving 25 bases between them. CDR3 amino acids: CAYTKGGGRHSNYGYTF. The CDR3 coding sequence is TGCGCCTATACGAAGGGGGGAGGAAGGCACTCTAACTATGGCTACACCTTC.

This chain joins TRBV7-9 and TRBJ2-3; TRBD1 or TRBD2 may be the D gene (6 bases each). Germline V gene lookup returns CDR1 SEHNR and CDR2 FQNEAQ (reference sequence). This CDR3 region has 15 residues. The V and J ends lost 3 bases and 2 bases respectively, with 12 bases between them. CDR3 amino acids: CASSFRGGSTDTQYF. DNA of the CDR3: TGTGCCAGCAGCTTCAGAGGGGGGTCCACAGATACGCAGTATTTT. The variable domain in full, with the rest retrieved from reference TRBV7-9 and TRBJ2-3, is DTGVSQNPRHKITKRGQNVTFRCDPISEHNRLYWYRQTLGQGPEFLTYFQNEAQLEKSRLLSDRFSAERPKGSFSTLEIQRTEQGDSAMYLCASSFRGGSTDTQYFGPGTRLTVL.

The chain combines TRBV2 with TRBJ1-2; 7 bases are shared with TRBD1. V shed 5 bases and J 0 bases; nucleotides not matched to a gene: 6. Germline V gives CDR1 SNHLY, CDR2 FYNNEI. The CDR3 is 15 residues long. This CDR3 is CASSFRDRPNYGYTF. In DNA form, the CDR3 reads TGTGCCAGCAGTTTCCGGGACAGACCTAACTATGGCTACACCTTC.

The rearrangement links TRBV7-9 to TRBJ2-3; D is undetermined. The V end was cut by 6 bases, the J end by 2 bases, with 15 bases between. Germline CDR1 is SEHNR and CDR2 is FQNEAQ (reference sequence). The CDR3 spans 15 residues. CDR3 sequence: CASSPTGEATDTQYF. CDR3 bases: TGTGCCAGCAGTCCCACGGGCGAGGCCACAGATACGCAGTATTTT. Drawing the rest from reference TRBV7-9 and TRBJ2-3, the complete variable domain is DTGVSQNPRHKITKRGQNVTFRCDPISEHNRLYWYRQTLGQGPEFLTYFQNEAQLEKSRLLSDRFSAERPKGSFSTLEIQRTEQGDSAMYLCASSPTGEATDTQYFGPGTRLTVL.

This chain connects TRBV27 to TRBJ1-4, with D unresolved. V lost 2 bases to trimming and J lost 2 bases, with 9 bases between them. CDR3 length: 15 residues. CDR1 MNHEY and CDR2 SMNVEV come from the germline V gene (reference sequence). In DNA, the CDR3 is TGTGCCAGCAGTTTAGCGGGCAGGACTAATGAAAAACTGTTTTTT. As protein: CASSLAGRTNEKLFF.